This TCR beta chain derives from a study of cytomegalovirus exposure and HLA in healthy donors. Background on the study: The approximately 120 validation repertoires were produced on the same platform as the 650 to 800 repertoires of the first cohort. This was reported in a later analysis.

As for this clone: Its antigen remains unidentified.

Clones were sequenced by immunoSEQ multiplex PCR, and TCRdb holds only the in-frame ones, with some missing. The data contain around 150,000 clones, about 90% of them seen just once; the ten biggest clones take up about a tenth. General observations from the study: Within the 120 or so validation repertoires, first-cohort TCR clusters tended to co-occur, according to a later analysis. Cytomegalovirus-associated TCR beta chains were listed, numbering more than 150.

This TCR was recovered from a woman between 18 and 29 years old in good health and CMV-seropositive. The source material was PBMCs.

CDR3 sequence (DNA): TGTGCCTGGAGTTCAGGGGGCGAGCAGTACTTC. Translation gives CAWSSGGEQYF. The rearrangement joins TRBV30 to TRBJ2-7; TRBD1 matches at 7 bases. Germline CDR1 and CDR2: GTSNPN and SVGIG (reference sequence). CDR3 length: 11 residues. Trimming took 2 bases from V and 6 from J; bases not matched to a gene: 1.